The 18 T cell receptor beta chains in this list originate from one sample, sequenced in a study of early T cells in non-severe SARS-CoV-2 infection. TCRdb fed the 5' RACE reads into MiXCR, producing one record per CDR3 protein. The table has 30,000 or so distinct CDR3 sequences, around 5% seen once. What was sequenced was whole blood. The receptor source for this set is an adult who was a healthcare worker with PCR-confirmed SARS-CoV-2 infection or an uninfected control (not recorded which).

In this sample, this clonotype turned up many times. The chain recombines TRBV3-1 with TRBJ2-7, with D possibly being TRBD1 (6 bases). The germline gives CDR1 LGHDT, CDR2 YNNKEL (reference sequence). This CDR3 is 15 amino acids long. V was cut by 4 bases and J by 0 bases, with 13 bases left in between. In nucleotides, the CDR3 is TGTGCCAGCAGCCCGGCCAGGGGCCTCTCCTACGAGCAGTACTTC. Its translation is CASSPARGLSYEQYF.

The rearrangement links TRBV7-8 to TRBJ2-7; D may be TRBD1 (5 bases). The V gene's germline CDR1 is SGHVS and CDR2 FQNEAQ. The CDR3 has 15 residues. Trimming took 1 base from V and 0 from J, leaving 10 bases between them. The CDR3 reads CASSLGGRSSYEQYF. CDR3 bases: TGTGCCAGCAGCTTAGGGGGCAGGAGCTCCTACGAGCAGTACTTC.

Many counts were recorded for this clonotype. The gene calls are TRBV3-1 and TRBJ2-1; tentative D call: TRBD2 (5 bases). The CDR3 has 13 residues. The V end lost 1 base, the J end lost 10 bases, and 11 bases lay between the germline ends. Germline loops: CDR1 LGHDT, CDR2 YNNKEL (reference sequence). The CDR3: CASSQGSVKEQFF. DNA for the CDR3: TGTGCCAGCAGCCAAGGTAGCGTCAAAGAGCAGTTCTTC.

Comment on this clonotype: A read error may explain this, as a much larger clone is one base away. This is likely a read error, given that the CDR3 carries no conserved phenylalanine or tryptophan at its end. The V and J genes are TRBV18 and TRBJ2-5, with 9 bases that match TRBD2. The trim removed 0 bases at V and 4 bases at J, leaving 0 bases unmatched. Germline lookup yields CDR1 KGHSH and CDR2 LQKENI. The CDR3 runs 14 residues. The CDR3 is CASSPPTSGETQYL. CDR3 sequence (DNA): TGTGCCAGCTCACCACCGACTAGCGGAGAGACCCAGTACCTC.

The sample holds many counts of this clonotype. The chain recombines TRBV6-5 with TRBJ1-3; TRBD1 might be the D (6 bases). Per germline, CDR1 MNHEY and CDR2 SVGAGI. V lost 5 bases, J lost 3 bases, and 11 bases lay in between. There are 14 residues in the CDR3. The CDR3 DNA reads TGTGCCAGCAGTAGGACAGTCCGTGGAAACACCATATATTTT. Protein product: CASSRTVRGNTIYF.

This chain links TRBV2 with TRBJ2-1; the D gene is possibly TRBD2 (5 bases). The CDR3 runs 13 residues. Germline CDR1 SNHLY, CDR2 FYNNEI. V lost 8 bases, J lost 3 bases, and 11 bases lay in between. The CDR3 bases are TGTGCCAGCCCCGGGATCCTCTACAATGAGCAGTTCTTC. It translates to CASPGILYNEQFF. Based on the CDR3 plus reference TRBV2 and TRBJ2-1, the full variable domain is EPEVTQTPSHQVTQMGQEVILRCVPISNHLYFYWYRQILGQKVEFLVSFYNNEISEKSEIFDDQFSVERPDGSNFTLKIRSTKLEDSAMYFCASPGILYNEQFFGPGTRLTVL.

There are many counts of this clonotype. The chain combines TRBV11-2 with TRBJ2-1, with TRBD2 as a possible D gene (5 bases). The V gene lost 2 bases and the J gene lost 1 base, with 9 bases spanning the gap. The CDR3 contains 15 residues. The V gene's germline CDR1 is SGHAT and CDR2 FQNNGV. The CDR3: CASSLTSLSYNEQFF. Written as DNA, the CDR3 is TGTGCCAGCAGCTTAACTAGTTTATCCTACAATGAGCAGTTCTTC.

This clonotype has a count of ten or more. This chain uses TRBV11-2 with TRBJ2-1; 14 bases are shared with TRBD2. Looked up from germline, CDR1 is SGHAT and CDR2 is FQNNGV. V lost 0 bases, J lost 6 bases, and 4 bases stayed unmatched. CDR3 length equals 17 residues. CDR3 nucleotides: TGTGCCAGCAGCTTAGAGATCGGACTAGCGGGAGGCAATGAGCAGTTCTTC. This sequence encodes CASSLEIGLAGGNEQFF.

This clonotype occurred many times. V and J are TRBV7-2 and TRBJ1-5; no definite D call. The CDR3 consists of 12 residues. V lost 5 bases to trimming and J lost 7 bases, with 9 bases between them. The germline V gene has CDR1 SGHTA and CDR2 FQGNSA. The CDR3 here is CASSPGPQPQHF. CDR3 bases: TGTGCCAGCAGCCCCGGACCCCAGCCCCAGCATTTT. The full variable domain, completed using reference TRBV7-2 and TRBJ1-5, is GAGVSQSPSNKVTEKGKDVELRCDPISGHTALYWYRQSLGQGLEFLIYFQGNSAPDKSGLPSDRFSAERTGGSVSTLTIQRTQQEDSAVYLCASSPGPQPQHFGDGTRLSIL.

This clonotype was seen ten or more times. CDR3 DNA sequence: TGTGCCAGCAGTTTATTCGTACTAGCGGGTCTCGGCTCCTACGAGCAGTACTTC. Encoded protein: CASSLFVLAGLGSYEQYF. The rearrangement links TRBV28 to TRBJ2-7; 9 bases match TRBD2. Germline CDR1 MDHEN, CDR2 SYDVKM. With 1 base clipped from V and 0 bases from J, the junction kept 10 bases outside the gene matches. The CDR3 runs 18 residues.

This clonotype was found a few times. This sequence joins TRBV27 and TRBJ1-1; 10 positions agree with TRBD1. Germline-derived CDR1 and CDR2 are MNHEY and SMNVEV (reference sequence). The CDR3 is 15 residues long. Losses at the gene ends were 5 bases for V and 10 bases for J; bases not matched to a gene: 13. CDR3 DNA sequence: TGTGCCAGCAGTGCTCGGACAGGGGGTTTCAGAGGAGCTTTCTTT. Amino acid sequence: CASSARTGGFRGAFF.

This clonotype was recorded many times. The CDR3 here is CASSLAGTNTGELFF. As DNA, the CDR3 is TGTGCCAGCAGTCTAGCGGGAACGAACACCGGGGAGCTGTTTTTT. V is TRBV11-3 and J is TRBJ2-2; 9 bases align to TRBD2. Trimming removed 6 bases from V and 0 bases from J; junction bases left unmatched: 2. Germline V gives CDR1 SGHNT, CDR2 YENEEA. The CDR3 runs 15 residues.

Comment on this clonotype: This may come from a read error, since a much larger clone is one base off. The gene calls are TRBV5-1 and TRBJ2-1; D may match TRBD1 or TRBD2 (5 bases each). This CDR3 has 19 amino acids. V was trimmed by 2 bases and J by 1 base, leaving 22 bases between them. The germline V gene has CDR1 SGHRS and CDR2 YFSETQ. This CDR3 reads CASSFQPHPSGGSYNEQFF. The CDR3 region has the DNA TGCGCCAGCAGCTTCCAGCCGCACCCCAGTGGGGGTTCCTACAATGAGCAGTTCTTC.

This clonotype was seen ten or more times. This chain joins TRBV20-1 and TRBJ2-3; possibly TRBD2 for D (5 bases). CDR1 DFQATT and CDR2 SNEGSKA come from the germline V gene (reference sequence). The CDR3 consists of 15 residues. The V gene lost 0 bases and the J gene lost 4 bases, with 14 bases spanning the gap. This CDR3 is CSARDKAVWPDTQYF. In nucleotides, the CDR3 is TGCAGTGCTAGAGATAAAGCGGTCTGGCCAGATACGCAGTATTTT.

This clonotype occurred many times. This chain connects TRBV20-1 to TRBJ2-3, with a tentative D call TRBD1 (5 bases). The CDR3 extends over 14 amino acids. V lost 5 bases and J lost 3, with 15 bases in between. The germline CDR1 and CDR2 sequences are DFQATT and SNEGSKA (reference sequence). The CDR3 is CSAPWGPSTDTQYF. The CDR3 DNA sequence: TGCAGTGCTCCTTGGGGCCCGTCTACAGATACGCAGTATTTT.

This clonotype was counted ten times or more. The chain has TRBV7-9 and TRBJ2-7, with TRBD1 matching over 9 bases. Germline CDR1 and CDR2: SEHNR and FQNEAQ (reference sequence). The V and J ends lost 5 bases and 5 bases, in that order; junction bases with no gene match: 4. The CDR3 length is 13 residues. As DNA, the CDR3 is TGTGCCAGCAGCGTCACAGGGGGCCACGAGCAGTACTTC. It is translated as CASSVTGGHEQYF.

This clonotype was counted only a few times. The gene calls are TRBV4-1 and TRBJ1-3, with 9 positions matching TRBD1. The CDR3 is 18 residues long. Germline CDR1 reads MGHRA; CDR2 reads YSYEKL. V dropped 0 bases and J dropped 0; count of bases not matched to a gene: 6. The CDR3 here is CASSQDRGQGPSGNTIYF. CDR3 in DNA: TGCGCCAGCAGCCAAGATAGGGGACAGGGACCCTCTGGAAACACCATATATTTT.

The table lists this clonotype with many counts. The rearrangement joins TRBV6-5 to TRBJ1-2, with 12 bases lining up with TRBD1. CDR3 size: 17 residues. The V gene end was trimmed by 0 bases and the J gene end by 6 bases; junction bases not matched to a gene: 8. Germline CDR1 is MNHEY and CDR2 is SVGAGI. The CDR3 DNA reads TGTGCCAGCAGTTACTCGTCCGCGGGGACAGGGGGCAATGGCTACACCTTC. Protein: CASSYSSAGTGGNGYTF.